Listed here are 32 T cell receptor beta chains from one sample, sequenced in a study of identical twins. In TCRdb, the 5' RACE reads were re-called with MiXCR into one record per CDR3 protein. The sample holds 1.5 million to 2 million distinct CDR3 sequences, 32% seen once. The sequenced sample was cord blood. These TCRs come from a newborn girl in good health.

A few counts support this clonotype. The genes are TRBV7-8 and TRBJ2-7, with D possibly TRBD1 on 6 matching bases. From germline, CDR1 is SGHVS and CDR2 FQNEAQ. The ends were cut back, 1 base at V and 2 bases at J, with 9 bases in the middle. This CDR3 has 14 amino acids. The CDR3 loop reads CASSLVRDTYEQYF. Written as DNA, the CDR3 is TGTGCCAGCAGCTTAGTACGGGACACCTACGAGCAGTACTTC.

This clonotype was seen a single time. The chain employs TRBV6-1 and TRBJ2-4; D tentatively reads TRBD1 or TRBD2 (5 bases each). With the DNA end fitting TRBJ2-7 better, the J assignment may be wrong. The CDR3 has 13 residues. The germline gives CDR1 MNHNS, CDR2 SASEGT. The DNA of the CDR3 is TGTGCCAGCAGTATGGTACGGGGCCACGAGCAGTACTTC. Its protein product is CASSMVRGHEQYF.

The table lists this clonotype with many counts. The rearrangement uses TRBV6-2 or TRBV6-3 and TRBJ2-1; 8 nucleotides line up with TRBD2. This CDR3 has 16 residues. The V gene's germline CDR1 is MNHEY and CDR2 SVGEGT. The ends lost 2 bases at V and 0 bases at J; junction bases unmatched: 3. Here the CDR3 reads CASSYGGGSSYNEQFF. CDR3 sequence (DNA): TGTGCCAGCAGTTACGGCGGGGGGAGCTCCTACAATGAGCAGTTCTTC.

This chain uses TRBV21-1 with TRBJ2-7; no check of the table's D call, TRBD1, against the DNA was made. TRBV21-1 is a known pseudogene. This CDR3 has 17 amino acids. The CDR3 nucleotides read TGTGCCAGCAGCCACCTCAAGACTGGACAGGGGATATACGAGCAGTACTTC. This codes for CASSHLKTGQGIYEQYF.

This clonotype appeared a few times. The genes are TRBV5-1 and TRBJ2-7, with 7 bases that match TRBD1. J was trimmed by 5 bases and V by 0 bases; bases with no gene match: 8. This CDR3 comprises 15 residues. The V gene's germline CDR1 is SGHRS and CDR2 YFSETQ. The CDR3 DNA reads TGCGCCAGCAGCTTGGACCTGGCAGGGGGAGACGAGCAGTACTTC. Translation: CASSLDLAGGDEQYF.

The chain links TRBV2 to TRBJ2-5; 8 bases fit TRBD2. The germline CDR1 and CDR2 sequences are SNHLY and FYNNEI. CDR3 length: 15 residues. The V gene end was trimmed by 4 bases and the J gene end by 4 bases; junction bases not matched to a gene: 8. CDR3 nucleotides: TGTGCCAGCAGTGTCATCGGGAGGGCCCGAGAGACCCAGTACTTC. This gives the protein CASSVIGRARETQYF. The entire variable domain, with the rest obtained from reference TRBV2 and TRBJ2-5, is as follows: EPEVTQTPSHQVTQMGQEVILRCVPISNHLYFYWYRQILGQKVEFLVSFYNNEISEKSEIFDDQFSVERPDGSNFTLKIRSTKLEDSAMYFCASSVIGRARETQYFGPGTRLLVL.

This clonotype was seen only a few times. The CDR3 nucleotides are TGTGCCAGCAGTTTGAAGGCGCTAGCGGGAGTGGGGCAGTATTTT. Translation gives CASSLKALAGVGQYF. The rearrangement joins TRBV12-3 or TRBV12-4 to TRBJ2-3; 10 bases align to TRBD2. This CDR3 region has 15 residues. The V gene end was trimmed by 3 bases and the J gene end by 11 bases; junction bases not matched to a gene: 11.

This clonotype was recorded a few times. The chain joins TRBV12-3 or TRBV12-4 to TRBJ2-1, with D uncertain. The CDR3 consists of 13 residues. Between the trimmed V and J ends, which lost 2 bases and 9 bases, there was a span of 11 bases. CDR3 DNA sequence: TGTGCCAGCAGTTTATCGGTGGGCGGTGAGCAGTTCTTC. The encoded protein is CASSLSVGGEQFF.

This clonotype was seen a handful of times. This CDR3 reads CATSGKGLKSGANVLTF. In nucleotides, the CDR3 is TGTGCCACCAGTGGAAAGGGGTTGAAGTCTGGGGCCAACGTCCTGACTTTC. The chain carries TRBV24-1 and TRBJ2-6; a possible D gene is TRBD1 (5 bases). The germline gives CDR1 KGHDR, CDR2 SFDVKD. V was pared by 5 bases and J by 1 base, with 14 bases between. CDR3 size: 17 residues.

The chain is built from TRBV19 and TRBJ1-6; D might be TRBD1 (6 bases). This CDR3 comprises 16 residues. The germline gives CDR1 LNHDA, CDR2 SQIVND (reference sequence). The germline V and J ends were trimmed by 10 bases and 9 bases, with 25 bases remaining between them. The CDR3 DNA reads TGTGCCATTGGGGAAACCGGACCGACAGGCAGTTCACCCCTCCACTTT. This sequence encodes CAIGETGPTGSSPLHF.

The J gene is TRBJ2-7, the V gene TRBV25-1; D remains unclear. V gave up 4 bases and J gave up 3 bases, with 10 bases separating them. From germline, CDR1 is MGHDK and CDR2 SYGVNS. This CDR3 is 13 amino acids long. The CDR3: CASSGRILYEQYF. The CDR3 DNA is TGTGCCAGCAGTGGACGGATACTCTACGAGCAGTACTTC.

This clonotype showed up just a few times. The chain couples TRBV20-1 to TRBJ2-1, with D tentatively TRBD2 (5 bases). The CDR3 totals 14 residues. V lost 4 bases and J lost 2, with 12 bases in between. The germline V gene encodes CDR1 DFQATT and CDR2 SNEGSKA (reference sequence). Here the CDR3 reads CSAIGLAAYNEQFF. For the CDR3, the DNA is TGCAGTGCTATTGGCCTAGCCGCCTACAATGAGCAGTTCTTC.

The V call is TRBV10-3, the J call TRBJ2-1; no reliable D call. V lost 0 bases, J lost 9 bases, and 15 bases lay in between. Per the germline V gene, CDR1 is ENHRY and CDR2 is SYGVKD. This CDR3 region has 15 residues. The CDR3 region is CAISESARNLGEQFF. CDR3 sequence (DNA): TGTGCCATCAGTGAGTCGGCCAGGAACCTTGGTGAGCAGTTCTTC.

The chain carries TRBV7-2 and TRBJ2-3, with no clear D. The V end was cut by 7 bases, the J end by 4 bases, with 9 bases between. CDR3 size: 12 residues. Germline V gene lookup returns CDR1 SGHTA and CDR2 FQGNSA. Written as DNA, the CDR3 is TGTGCCAGCACCGTATTGTCAGATACGCAGTATTTT. This translates into CASTVLSDTQYF.

This clonotype occurred a few times. The rearrangement joins TRBV27 to TRBJ1-6, with D uncertain. The germline V gene encodes CDR1 MNHEY and CDR2 SMNVEV (reference sequence). CDR3 length: 14 residues. Trimming stripped 3 bases from V and 4 bases from J, with 7 bases between. The CDR3 region has the DNA TGTGCCAGCAGTTTTTCAGATTATAATTCACCCCTCCACTTT. Translation: CASSFSDYNSPLHF.

This clonotype was found a few times. This rearrangement joins TRBV2 to TRBJ2-5; D ambiguous. The CDR3 spans 15 residues. Trimming stripped 2 bases from V and 11 bases from J, with 21 bases between. Germline lookup yields CDR1 SNHLY and CDR2 FYNNEI. CDR3 protein: CASSERWKTVNEQYF. In DNA, the CDR3 is TGTGCCAGCAGTGAACGTTGGAAGACCGTAAATGAGCAGTACTTC.

The gene calls are TRBV20-1 and TRBJ2-5; D unresolved. The CDR3 runs 9 residues. Looked up from germline, CDR1 is DFQATT and CDR2 is SNEGSKA (reference sequence). CDR3 loop: CSPLGTQYF. The CDR3 nucleotides read TGCAGCCCCCTCGGGACCCAGTACTTC.

The chain combines TRBV6-2 or TRBV6-3 with TRBJ2-1; TRBD2 matches 9 bases. The germline V gene has CDR1 MNHEY and CDR2 SVGEGT. The J segment lost 8 bases and the V segment lost 7 bases, leaving 9 bases of the junction unmatched. This CDR3 region has 14 residues. The CDR3 loop is CASNMRLAEYEQFF. CDR3 sequence (DNA): TGTGCCAGCAACATGAGACTAGCGGAATATGAGCAGTTCTTC.

The chain links TRBV21-1 to TRBJ2-1; the D call of TRBD1 is as the table states it, not checked on the DNA. TRBV21-1 is noted as a pseudogene. The CDR3 runs 18 residues. In DNA, the CDR3 is TGTGCCAGCAGCGCAACAGCCACTTCCGGGAACCACGGCAATGAGCAGTTCTTC. Its protein is CASSATATSGNHGNEQFF.

The chain has TRBV7-2 and TRBJ1-1; 10 bases map to TRBD1. This CDR3 is built from 13 residues. The germline CDR1 and CDR2 sequences are SGHTA and FQGNSA. The J segment lost 7 bases and the V segment lost 5 bases, leaving 4 bases of the junction unmatched. The CDR3 sequence is CASSRQGAFEAFF. The CDR3 DNA sequence: TGTGCCAGCAGCCGACAGGGGGCGTTTGAAGCTTTCTTT.

J is TRBJ2-1 and V is TRBV25-1, with D tentatively TRBD1 (5 bases). The CDR3 totals 15 residues. The V and J ends lost 2 bases and 8 bases respectively, with 16 bases between them. CDR1 and CDR2 (germline): MGHDK, SYGVNS. The CDR3: CASSELGVPLDEQFF. DNA of the CDR3: TGTGCCAGCAGTGAACTAGGGGTCCCTCTAGATGAGCAGTTCTTC.

CDR3 sequence (DNA): TGTGCCAGCAGCCCACACCCTTTCTTTGACAGGGGGAACACTGAAGCTTTCTTT. Its protein is CASSPHPFFDRGNTEAFF. This chain uses TRBV14 with TRBJ1-1, with TRBD1 identical over 8 bases. Germline lookup yields CDR1 SGHDN and CDR2 FVKESK. J was trimmed by 1 base and V by 4 bases; bases with no gene match: 14. The CDR3 runs 18 residues.

This clonotype was found many times. The CDR3 here is CASSTFGTDTQYF. Here the CDR3 DNA reads TGCGCCAGCAGCACCTTCGGCACAGATACGCAGTATTTT. The chain carries TRBV5-1 and TRBJ2-3; no clear D gene. The V end was cut by 4 bases, the J end by 1 base, with 7 bases between. Per germline, CDR1 SGHRS and CDR2 YFSETQ. The CDR3 covers 13 residues.

This clonotype was seen a handful of times. The chain uses TRBV27 and TRBJ2-3, with D maybe TRBD2 (6 bases). The germline V gene encodes CDR1 MNHEY and CDR2 SMNVEV (reference sequence). The CDR3 length is 16 residues. Trimming left V 0 bases short and J 3 bases short, with 13 bases between. DNA of the CDR3: TGTGCCAGCAGTTTATCGGGACTCCAGACTACAGATACGCAGTATTTT. The encoded protein is CASSLSGLQTTDTQYF.

The chain links TRBV21-1 to TRBJ1-6; the listed D gene, TRBD1, was not tested against the DNA. TRBV21-1 is recorded as a pseudogene. The CDR3 sequence is 22 residues long. The CDR3 reads CASSKARISGQGILSYNSPLHF. CDR3 coding DNA: TGTGCCAGCAGCAAAGCAAGGATTTCGGGACAGGGGATCCTCTCCTATAATTCACCCCTCCACTTT.

The chain combines TRBV3-1 with TRBJ2-1, with D unclear. V lost 6 bases and J lost 12, with 12 bases in between. The CDR3 is 11 residues long. The germline V gene encodes CDR1 LGHDT and CDR2 YNNKEL (reference sequence). The CDR3 nucleotides are TGTGCCAGCAGACACAACTATGGGCAGTTCTTC. It codes for CASRHNYGQFF.

The chain uses TRBV28 and TRBJ2-3; 7 bases line up with TRBD2. CDR1 and CDR2 (germline): MDHEN, SYDVKM. Trimming at V came to 6 bases and at J to 0 bases, leaving 6 bases not matched to a gene. The CDR3 is 15 amino acids. DNA for the CDR3: TGTGCCAGCAGGCAACTAGCGCCGAGCACAGATACGCAGTATTTT. Protein product: CASRQLAPSTDTQYF.

This clonotype was detected ten times or more. The rearrangement uses TRBV29-1 and TRBJ2-7, with TRBD1 identical over 8 bases. This CDR3 contains 14 residues. J gave up 2 bases and V 7 bases, and 10 bases lay outside the gene matches. Germline loops: CDR1 SQVTM, CDR2 ANQGSEA. The CDR3 reads CSAFDRGPTYEQYF. The CDR3 nucleotides read TGCAGCGCGTTTGACAGGGGACCTACCTACGAGCAGTACTTC.

This clonotype turned up a few times. V usage is TRBV25-1 and J usage is TRBJ1-5; tentative D call: TRBD1 (5 bases). Trimming shortened V by 1 base and J by 3 bases, and 13 bases separated the two germline ends. The germline CDR1 and CDR2 sequences are MGHDK and SYGVNS. The CDR3 totals 16 residues. The CDR3 spells CASSESGRVDNQPQHF. The CDR3, as DNA: TGTGCCAGCAGTGAATCAGGCAGGGTTGACAATCAGCCCCAGCATTTT.

The gene calls are TRBV29-1 and TRBJ1-2, with D possibly being TRBD1 (5 bases). With 1 base removed from V and 4 bases from J, the gap between germline ends came to 10 bases. The CDR3 runs 13 residues. The germline CDR1 and CDR2 sequences are SQVTM and ANQGSEA. The CDR3 nucleotides are TGCAGCGTTGAAGGAGGAAGGGGCTATGGCTACACCTTC. Its protein is CSVEGGRGYGYTF.

This clonotype was detected only a few times. The V and J genes are TRBV3-1 and TRBJ2-7; 7 bases agree with TRBD1. Germline V gene sequence: CDR1 LGHDT, CDR2 YNNKEL (reference sequence). V was pared by 4 bases and J by 7 bases, with 31 bases of the junction left unmatched. The CDR3 runs 21 residues. CDR3 region: CASSPLLGQKKSPGLDNEQYF. DNA for the CDR3: TGTGCCAGCAGCCCCTTATTGGGACAGAAAAAATCCCCTGGTCTTGACAATGAGCAGTACTTC.

The chain joins TRBV9 to TRBJ2-3; 10 nucleotides match TRBD2. Per germline, CDR1 SGDLS and CDR2 YYNGEE. The CDR3 has 16 amino acids. V shed 4 bases and J 2 bases; nucleotides not matched to a gene: 7. The CDR3 region has the DNA TGTGCCAGCAGCATCAGCGGGGGGGAAGACACAGATACGCAGTATTTT. Its protein product is CASSISGGEDTDTQYF.